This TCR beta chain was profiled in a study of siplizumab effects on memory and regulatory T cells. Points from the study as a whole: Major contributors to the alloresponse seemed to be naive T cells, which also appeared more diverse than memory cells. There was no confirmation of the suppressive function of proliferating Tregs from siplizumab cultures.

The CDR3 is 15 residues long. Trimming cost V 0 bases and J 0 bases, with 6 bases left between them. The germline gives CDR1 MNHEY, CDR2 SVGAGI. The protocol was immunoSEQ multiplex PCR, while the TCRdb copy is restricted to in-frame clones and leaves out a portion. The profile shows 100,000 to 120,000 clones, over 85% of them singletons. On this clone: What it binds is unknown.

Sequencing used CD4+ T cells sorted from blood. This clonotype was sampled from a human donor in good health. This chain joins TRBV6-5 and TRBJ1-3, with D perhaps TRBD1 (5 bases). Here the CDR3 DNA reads TGTGCCAGCAGTTACTCCAGGGACTCTGGAAACACCATATATTTT. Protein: CASSYSRDSGNTIYF.